A single sample is the source of the 23 T cell receptor beta chains below, sequenced in a study of regulatory T cells in long-lasting Graves disease. Relying on iRepertoire HTBI primers and Arm-PCR of CDR3 regions, the team built TCR beta libraries. TCRdb re-called the multiplex PCR reads with MiXCR, one entry per CDR3 protein. This table has around 500,000 distinct CDR3 sequences, around 15% appearing once. Time point here: newly diagnosed GD, antithyroid drugs for less than 3 months. The TCR library used RNA extracted from PBMCs. This sample also appeared in a second study, on T cells in Graves' hyperthyroidism and ophthalmopathy.

The starting material was peripheral blood mononuclear cells (PBMCs), obtained at new diagnosis, from a patient treated with antithyroid drugs. All receptors come from a woman aged 40 to 65 with Graves disease.

The gene calls are TRBV19 and TRBJ1-1; the D is unclear. This CDR3 is 14 amino acids long. The germline gives CDR1 LNHDA, CDR2 SQIVND (reference sequence). The germline V and J ends were trimmed by 2 bases and 1 base, with 8 bases remaining between them. The CDR3 DNA reads as TGTGCCAGTAGTATACCGGCCGGGAACACTGAAGCTTTCTTT. Residues: CASSIPAGNTEAFF.

V and J are TRBV2 and TRBJ1-1; 7 positions match TRBD1. V lost 10 bases and J lost 13; bases outside the gene matches: 15. The CDR3 is 12 residues long. Per the germline V gene, CDR1 is SNHLY and CDR2 is FYNNEI. The CDR3 DNA reads as TGTGCCACCCGTCCCGGGACAGAGTTGGTTTTCTTT. Amino acids: CATRPGTELVFF. The entire variable domain, with the rest obtained from reference TRBV2 and TRBJ1-1, is as follows: EPEVTQTPSHQVTQMGQEVILRCVPISNHLYFYWYRQILGQKVEFLVSFYNNEISEKSEIFDDQFSVERPDGSNFTLKIRSTKLEDSAMYFCATRPGTELVFFGQGTRLTVV.

This clonotype was detected only a few times. The junction departs from germline at one end; a sequencing error may be responsible. The chain couples TRBV6-1 to TRBJ1-1, with D maybe TRBD1 (5 bases). The CDR3 is 12 amino acids. Germline V gene sequence: CDR1 MNHNS, CDR2 SASEGT. The CDR3 sequence: CVSSPGTREAFF. The CDR3 DNA is TGTGTCAGCAGTCCCGGGACGAGAGAAGCTTTCTTT.

This clonotype has at least ten counts. The genes are TRBV18 and TRBJ1-1; 7 positions agree with TRBD1. V lost 4 bases, J lost 4 bases, and 12 bases stayed unmatched. CDR1 and CDR2 (germline): KGHSH, LQKENI. The CDR3 loop spans 16 amino acids. CDR3 region: CASSRDRQGLGTEAFF. The CDR3 DNA is TGTGCCAGCTCACGCGACAGACAGGGCCTGGGCACTGAAGCTTTCTTT. The variable domain in full, completed from reference TRBV18 and TRBJ1-1, reads NAGVMQNPRHLVRRRGQEARLRCSPMKGHSHVYWYRQLPEEGLKFMVYLQKENIIDESGMPKERFSAEFPKEGPSILRIQQVVRGDSAAYFCASSRDRQGLGTEAFFGQGTRLTVV.

The chain is built from TRBV25-1 and TRBJ1-1, with D perhaps matching TRBD1 (5 bases). V was pared by 8 bases and J by 3 bases, with 16 bases between. In germline, CDR1 is MGHDK, CDR2 SYGVNS. This CDR3 is built from 14 residues. In DNA form, the CDR3 reads TGTGCCAGCCAGAGGGGAGGCTTTGACACTGAAGCTTTCTTT. Its protein is CASQRGGFDTEAFF. Filled out from reference TRBV25-1 and TRBJ1-1, the complete variable domain reads EADIYQTPRYLVIGTGKKITLECSQTMGHDKMYWYQQDPGMELHLIHYSYGVNSTEKGDLSSESTVSRIRTEHFPLTLESARPSHTSQYLCASQRGGFDTEAFFGQGTRLTVV.

This clonotype was observed a handful of times. This chain links TRBV9 with TRBJ1-5, with TRBD1 matching over 8 bases. This CDR3 is 21 amino acids long. Per germline, CDR1 SGDLS and CDR2 YYNGEE. V dropped 1 base and J dropped 2; count of bases not matched to a gene: 20. The CDR3 nucleotides read TGTGCCAGCAGCGTAAGCAGGTCGGGCAGGCCACAGGGGGATGGCAATCAGCCCCAGCATTTT. This gives the protein CASSVSRSGRPQGDGNQPQHF.

This clonotype came up many times. The V gene is TRBV2, the J gene TRBJ2-3, with 11 bases identical to TRBD2. CDR1 is SNHLY, CDR2 FYNNEI, per germline. There are 17 residues in the CDR3. With 6 bases clipped from V and 6 bases from J, the junction kept 14 bases outside the gene matches. The CDR3 loop reads CASRKLTSGAFGDTQYF. Here the CDR3 DNA reads TGTGCCAGCAGAAAACTGACTAGCGGGGCATTTGGGGATACGCAGTATTTT.

This clonotype has just a few counts. This chain uses TRBV30 with TRBJ2-6, with D perhaps TRBD1 (6 bases). CDR1 and CDR2 (germline): GTSNPN, SVGIG (reference sequence). CDR3 size: 14 residues. Trimming cost V 4 bases and J 5 bases, with 12 bases left between them. CDR3 sequence: CAWKDRLRANVLTF. CDR3 nucleotide sequence: TGTGCCTGGAAAGACAGGCTTAGGGCCAACGTCCTGACTTTC.

This clonotype has just one count. Given a much more abundant clone one base away, this may be a read error. This chain links TRBV7-9 with TRBJ2-7; perhaps D is TRBD1 or TRBD2 (5 bases each). V gave up 5 bases and J gave up 2 bases, with 16 bases separating them. Germline CDR1 SEHNR, CDR2 FQNEAQ (reference sequence). This CDR3 is 15 amino acids long. CDR3 amino acids: CASSISEGTPYEQYF. The CDR3 DNA reads as TGTGCCAGCAGCATTTCAGAGGGGACCCCCTACGAGCAGTACTTC. The full variable domain, its missing parts supplied by reference TRBV7-9 and TRBJ2-7, is DTGVSQNPRHKITKRGQNVTFRCDPISEHNRLYWYRQTLGQGPEFLTYFQNEAQLEKSRLLSDRFSAERPKGSFSTLEIQRTEQGDSAMYLCASSISEGTPYEQYFGPGTRLTVT.

This sequence joins TRBV6-2 or TRBV6-3 and TRBJ1-5; D perhaps matches TRBD1 (6 bases). Per germline, CDR1 MNHEY and CDR2 SVGEGT. Trimming stripped 6 bases from V and 2 bases from J, with 17 bases between. The CDR3 extends over 16 amino acids. The CDR3 DNA follows: TGTGCCAGCAGAGATAGACAGGTACAAGGCAATCAGCCCCAGCATTTT. Translated: CASRDRQVQGNQPQHF.

This clonotype has ten or more counts. This sequence joins TRBV12-3 or TRBV12-4 and TRBJ1-6, with D tentatively TRBD1 (5 bases). V was cut by 5 bases and J by 7 bases, with 15 bases left in between. This CDR3 contains 15 residues. Here the CDR3 reads CASSPGTPQNSPLHF. CDR3 nucleotide sequence: TGTGCCAGCAGTCCCGGGACGCCACAGAATTCACCCCTCCACTTT.

This clonotype came up a few times. Written as DNA, the CDR3 is TGTGCCAGCAGCCAAGAGTATGGGGAGCCCTACGAGCAGTACTTC. Its translation: CASSQEYGEPYEQYF. This chain connects TRBV4-2 to TRBJ2-7; tentative D call: TRBD2 (5 bases). Trimming cost V 0 bases and J 2 bases, with 11 bases left between them. The germline V gene encodes CDR1 LGHNA and CDR2 YNFKEQ. The CDR3 is 15 amino acids.

This clonotype showed up many times. This chain connects TRBV6-2 or TRBV6-3 to TRBJ1-6; TRBD1 might be the D (5 bases). The CDR3 has 13 residues. CDR1 MNHEY and CDR2 SVGEGT come from the germline V gene. The V end was cut by 5 bases, the J end by 9 bases, with 11 bases between. The DNA for the CDR3 is TGTGCCAGCAGTGAAGCAAGGGGTTCACCCCTCCACTTT. As protein: CASSEARGSPLHF.

This clonotype was counted at least ten times. J is TRBJ2-3 and V is TRBV11-2; 12 bases are shared with TRBD2. Germline assignment: CDR1 SGHAT and CDR2 FQNNGV. With 2 bases clipped from V and 2 bases from J, the junction kept 5 bases outside the gene matches. This CDR3 is built from 17 residues. CDR3 region: CASSLQGTSGPTDTQYF. The CDR3 bases are TGTGCCAGCAGCTTACAGGGGACTAGCGGGCCCACAGATACGCAGTATTTT. Full variable domain (remainder filled in from reference TRBV11-2 and TRBJ2-3): EAGVAQSPRYKIIEKRQSVAFWCNPISGHATLYWYQQILGQGPKLLIQFQNNGVVDDSQLPKDRFSAERLKGVDSTLKIQPAKLEDSAVYLCASSLQGTSGPTDTQYFGPGTRLTVL.

Comment on this clonotype: A junction end diverges from the germline sequence, so it may reflect a read error. The V and J genes are TRBV2 and TRBJ1-6; D ambiguous. Germline CDR1 reads SNHLY; CDR2 reads FYNNEI. This CDR3 comprises 14 residues. The CDR3: CANSAGPYNSPLHF. As DNA, the CDR3 is TGTGCCAACAGTGCAGGCCCTTATAATTCACCCCTCCACTTT. Full variable domain (rest looked up from reference TRBV2 and TRBJ1-6): EPEVTQTPSHQVTQMGQEVILRCVPISNHLYFYWYRQILGQKVEFLVSFYNNEISEKSEIFDDQFSVERPDGSNFTLKIRSTKLEDSAMYFCANSAGPYNSPLHFGNGTRLTVT.

To note about this clonotype: A read error is likely, as this CDR3 ends without the conserved phenylalanine or tryptophan. The chain is built from TRBV3-1 and TRBJ1-5; TRBD1 is a possible D gene (5 bases). Trimming removed 3 bases from V and 2 bases from J, with 8 bases in between. The germline CDR1 and CDR2 sequences are LGHDT and YNNKEL (reference sequence). The CDR3 has 14 residues. Here the CDR3 reads CASSQGLGNQPQHS. In DNA form, the CDR3 reads TGTGCCAGCAGCCAGGGGCTCGGCAATCAGCCCCAGCATTCT.

J is TRBJ2-3 and V is TRBV5-6, with TRBD2 matching 8 bases. Germline values: CDR1 SGHDT, CDR2 YYEEEE. The V gene end was trimmed by 2 bases and the J gene end by 3 bases; junction bases not matched to a gene: 5. The CDR3 sequence is 15 residues long. The CDR3 sequence: CASSFGSGVTDTQYF. CDR3 DNA sequence: TGTGCCAGCAGCTTTGGTAGCGGGGTGACAGATACGCAGTATTTT.

The chain couples TRBV19 to TRBJ1-5; D not resolved. The CDR3 is made up of 15 amino acids. Germline V gene lookup returns CDR1 LNHDA and CDR2 SQIVND (reference sequence). V lost 3 bases, J lost 1 base, and 10 bases lay in between. CDR3 DNA: TGTGCCAGTAGTATCAGCAGAACGAGCAATCAGCCCCAGCATTTT. This gives the protein CASSISRTSNQPQHF.

This clonotype occurred a few times. The chain combines TRBV6-1 with TRBJ2-1, with D tentatively TRBD2 (6 bases). The CDR3 is 13 residues long. CDR1 is MNHNS, CDR2 SASEGT, per germline. V was shortened by 8 bases and J by 2 bases, with 10 bases between the two germline ends. The CDR3 DNA sequence: TGTGCCAGCCGCGGGGCTCCCTACAATGAGCAGTTCTTC. Translated: CASRGAPYNEQFF.

This clonotype showed up many times. V gene TRBV12-3 or TRBV12-4 combines with J gene TRBJ1-4, with unresolved D. Between the trimmed V and J ends, which lost 0 bases and 7 bases, there was a span of 9 bases. The CDR3 spans 14 residues. The CDR3: CASSLAAQSEKLFF. CDR3 sequence (DNA): TGTGCCAGCAGTTTAGCGGCTCAGAGTGAAAAACTGTTTTTT.

The chain has TRBV5-1 and TRBJ2-2; D is unclear. Between the trimmed V and J ends, which lost 0 bases and 6 bases, there was a span of 9 bases. The CDR3 covers 14 residues. Looked up from germline, CDR1 is SGHRS and CDR2 is YFSETQ. The CDR3 DNA reads as TGCGCCAGCAGCTTGGCCAGAGCCCCCGGGGAGCTGTTTTTT. Its translation is CASSLARAPGELFF.

This clonotype occurred many times. The V call is TRBV6-1, the J call TRBJ2-7; TRBD1 aligns across 7 bases. In germline, CDR1 is MNHNS, CDR2 SASEGT. The CDR3 covers 16 residues. With 2 bases clipped from V and 4 bases from J, the junction kept 11 bases outside the gene matches. CDR3 in DNA: TGTGCCAGCAGTGAATTCCCAACAGGGGCGAATTACGAGCAGTACTTC. It specifies CASSEFPTGANYEQYF.

J is TRBJ2-1 and V is TRBV7-8; perhaps D is TRBD1 or TRBD2 (6 bases each). CDR1 and CDR2 from the germline V gene are SGHVS and FQNEAQ. The CDR3 totals 12 residues. Trimming shortened V by 4 bases and J by 9 bases, and 10 bases separated the two germline ends. Here the CDR3 reads CASSSRGGEQFF. CDR3 bases: TGTGCCAGCAGCTCCAGGGGAGGTGAGCAGTTCTTC.